These T cell receptor beta chains were read from a single sample in a study of technical replicates of blood from a few donors. Generated by immunoSEQ multiplex PCR, the TCRdb table keeps only in-frame clones and is missing some. The sample has roughly 100,000 clones, about 96% seen once; the top ten hold 0.36%. Sequenced sample: T cells isolated from PBMCs. The receptor set was obtained from a human donor in good health. The CDR3 runs from the conserved cysteine through the conserved F or W. D genes are given only for firm matches. Clone size, where shown, is once, few, many, or a class for clones that have expanded.

j_call,clone_size,d_call,v_call,cdr3_nt,cdr3_aa
TRBJ2-5,.,.,TRBV2,TGTGCCAGCAGAGAGTTAAGGACAGGAGGGATCCAGTACTTC,CASRELRTGGIQYF
TRBJ1-2,once,TRBD1,TRBV13,TGTGCCAGCACCCAACAGGGGGCGTCTAACTATGGCTACACCTTC,CASTQQGASNYGYTF
TRBJ1-3,.,.,TRBV4-2,TGTGCCAGCAGCCAATCCGGTACTGGAAACACCATATATTTT,CASSQSGTGNTIYF
TRBJ2-1,.,.,TRBV11-3,TGTGCCAGCAGCCTAAACGGGGAGCGTCACAATGAGCAGTTCTTC,CASSLNGERHNEQFF
TRBJ2-5,.,TRBD2,TRBV2,TGTGCCAGCAGCCCTGGGACTAGCGGGAGGGTCACGGAGACCCAGTACTTC,CASSPGTSGRVTETQYF
TRBJ2-7,.,TRBD2,TRBV9,TGTGCCAGCAGCCCACGGACTAGCGGGAGGGATGAGCAGTACTTC,CASSPRTSGRDEQYF
TRBJ2-2,.,TRBD2,TRBV9,TGTGCCAGCAGCTCTAGCGGGACGAACACCGGGGAGCTGTTTTTT,CASSSSGTNTGELFF
TRBJ2-1,once,TRBD1,TRBV7-9,TGTGCCAGCAGCTTTTGGCCCGGGACAGGGAATAATGAGCAGTTCTTC,CASSFWPGTGNNEQFF
TRBJ2-7,.,TRBD2,TRBV6-6,TGTGCCAGCAGTCCCGTTGGGAGCGGGAGTTATGAGCAGTACTTC,CASSPVGSGSYEQYF
TRBJ1-5,.,.,TRBV6-1,TGTGCCAGCAGTGAGTTGAGGGCGGGTCAGCCCCAGCATTTT,CASSELRAGQPQHF
TRBJ2-7,.,.,TRBV6-5,TGTGCCAGCAGTCGTCAGGACGAGCAGTACTTC,CASSRQDEQYF
TRBJ2-1,.,TRBD2,TRBV9,TGTGCCAGCAGCGTAGCGGGGGGCTCCTACAATGAGCAGTTCTTC,CASSVAGGSYNEQFF
TRBJ2-1,once,.,TRBV27,TGTGCCAGCAGTTTCCCTAGCCACAATGAGCAGTTCTTC,CASSFPSHNEQFF
TRBJ2-7,.,TRBD2,TRBV10-3,TGTGCCATCTTACGGAGCGGGAGCCCGGACGAGCAGTACTTC,CAILRSGSPDEQYF
TRBJ2-3,.,.,TRBV6-5,TGTGCCAGCAGCCTAGGGACTAGCACAGATACGCAGTATTTT,CASSLGTSTDTQYF
TRBJ2-1,.,.,TRBV18,TGTGCCAGCTCAACTGATTACAATGAGCAGTTCTTC,CASSTDYNEQFF
TRBJ2-1,.,TRBD2,TRBV27,TGTGCCAGCAGTCATAGCGGGAGCTCCTACAATGAGCAGTTCTTC,CASSHSGSSYNEQFF
TRBJ2-2,.,.,TRBV6-5,TGTGCCAGCAGTTCGAGCTCCTTTACCGGGGAGCTGTTTTTT,CASSSSSFTGELFF
TRBJ2-7,.,TRBD1,TRBV7-9,TGTGCCAGCAGCGTAGGGACAGGGTGGGCCGAGCAGTACTTC,CASSVGTGWAEQYF
TRBJ1-4,.,.,TRBV2,TGTGCCAGCGGGAGGGATGAAAAACTGTTTTTT,CASGRDEKLFF
TRBJ2-7,.,TRBD1,TRBV5-1,TGCGCCAGCAGCTTAGAATCAGGGGGCGCCCTGCGCGAGCAGTACTTC,CASSLESGGALREQYF
TRBJ1-2,.,.,TRBV5-5,TGTGCCAGCAGCTTGGGACAGGATTTTTTCTATGGCTACACCTTC,CASSLGQDFFYGYTF
TRBJ2-1,.,TRBD1,TRBV28,TGTGCCAGCAAGTTTCTTCCGGGACAGGGGGGATATGAGCAGTTCTTC,CASKFLPGQGGYEQFF
TRBJ1-2,.,.,TRBV30,TGTGCCTGGAGTGACAGCCTTTACTATGGCTACACCTTC,CAWSDSLYYGYTF
TRBJ1-1,once,.,TRBV18,TGTGCCAGCTCACCACCCCAACTGACTGAAGCTTTCTTT,CASSPPQLTEAFF
TRBJ2-1,.,TRBD2,TRBV5-8,TGTGCCAGCAGCTTCGGACTAGCGGGAGCTGAAGAGCAGTTCTTC,CASSFGLAGAEEQFF
TRBJ2-7,.,TRBD1,TRBV27,TGTGCCAGCAGTTTGGGAAGGGTGGGGACAGGTGTCTCCTACGAGCAGTACTTC,CASSLGRVGTGVSYEQYF
TRBJ1-5,.,.,TRBV10-3,TGTGCCATCAGTGAAACAGGCTATCAGCCCCAGCATTTT,CAISETGYQPQHF
TRBJ1-1,.,.,TRBV19,TGTGCCAGTGGAACAGGGCTTCACACTGAAGCTTTCTTT,CASGTGLHTEAFF
TRBJ1-5,.,TRBD1,TRBV28,TGTGCCAGCAGTTTATTCGGGACAGGGGATCTTTTTAGCAATCAGCCCCAGCATTTT,CASSLFGTGDLFSNQPQHF
TRBJ1-1,.,.,TRBV11-3,TGTGCCAGCAGCCTAGGGGGGGGAGACACTGAAGCTTTCTTT,CASSLGGGDTEAFF
TRBJ2-3,.,.,TRBV11-3,TGTGCCAGCAGCTCCTACCCTATAGCGGACCCCACAGATACGCAGTATTTT,CASSSYPIADPTDTQYF
TRBJ2-1,.,TRBD2,TRBV7-3,TGTGCCAGCAGCCCAATCAGCGGGGTCGCCTACAATGAGCAGTTCTTC,CASSPISGVAYNEQFF
TRBJ2-7,once,TRBD2,TRBV5-1,TGCGCCAGCAGCTCGACTAGCGGGAGATCGGGGGAGCAGTACTTC,CASSSTSGRSGEQYF
TRBJ1-1,.,.,TRBV15,TGTGCCACCAGGAACTCGAACACTGAAGCTTTCTTT,CATRNSNTEAFF
TRBJ2-7,.,.,TRBV30,TGTGCCTGGACTAGCGCCTACGAGCAGTACTTC,CAWTSAYEQYF
TRBJ2-7,.,.,TRBV15,TGTGCCACCAGCAGAGCTGATAGAAGCGAGCAGTACTTC,CATSRADRSEQYF
TRBJ1-4,.,TRBD1,TRBV7-2,TGTGCCAGCAGGTCTACAGGGGATAGTGAAAAACTGTTTTTT,CASRSTGDSEKLFF
TRBJ2-1,.,TRBD2,TRBV19,TGTGCCAGTAGTATAGTTGGGACTAGCGGCAACAATGAGCAGTTCTTC,CASSIVGTSGNNEQFF
TRBJ2-1,.,TRBD2,TRBV5-4,TGTGCCAGCAGCTACCCCACTAGCGGGAGGTCTGAGCAGTTCTTC,CASSYPTSGRSEQFF
TRBJ1-1,.,.,TRBV7-6,TGTGCCAGCAGCTTAATACAGAGGAACACTGAAGCTTTCTTT,CASSLIQRNTEAFF
TRBJ2-5,.,.,TRBV29-1,TGCAGCGTTGCAGGGGAAGAGACCCAGTACTTC,CSVAGEETQYF
TRBJ2-5,.,.,TRBV7-2,TGTGCCAGCAGCTTGGCAGCGGCCCAAGAGACCCAGTACTTC,CASSLAAAQETQYF
TRBJ1-1,.,.,TRBV21-1,TGTGCCAGCAGCAAAGCGTGCGTGAACACTGAAGCTTTCTTT,CASSKACVNTEAFF
TRBJ2-5,.,.,TRBV4-1,TGCGCCAGCAGCCACCTACCGGGCGGGGTAGAGACCCAGTACTTC,CASSHLPGGVETQYF
TRBJ2-1,.,TRBD1,TRBV5-6,TGTGCCAGCAGCTCAATGACAGGGATGAGAAATGAGCAGTTCTTC,CASSSMTGMRNEQFF
TRBJ2-7,.,TRBD2,TRBV27,TGTGCCAGCAGTTTGGCGGGAGCGACCTACGAGCAGTACTTC,CASSLAGATYEQYF
TRBJ2-1,.,.,TRBV28,TGTGCCAGCAGTTATCCGACCCTAGGGGGGGAGGCCCATTACAATGAGCAGTTCTTC,CASSYPTLGGEAHYNEQFF
TRBJ2-2,.,.,TRBV27,TGTGCCAGCAGTTTATCCAGGGGTAACGGGGAGCTGTTTTTT,CASSLSRGNGELFF
TRBJ2-3,.,.,TRBV19,TGTGCCAGTAGTTCCCAGATGGTCAGGTCAGATACGCAGTATTTT,CASSSQMVRSDTQYF
TRBJ2-2,.,.,TRBV11-3,TGTGCCAGCAGCTCAGGAACTTCAACCGGGGAGCTGTTTTTT,CASSSGTSTGELFF
TRBJ1-1,.,TRBD1,TRBV6-5,TGTGCCAGCGGGGACAGCTACACTGAAGCTTTCTTT,CASGDSYTEAFF
TRBJ1-1,few,TRBD1,TRBV30,TGTGCCTGGAGCAGGACAGGCACTGAAGCTTTCTTT,CAWSRTGTEAFF
TRBJ1-4,.,TRBD1,TRBV13,TGTGCCGTAGGTGACAGGGGGACTAATGAAAAACTGTTTTTT,CAVGDRGTNEKLFF
TRBJ1-1,.,.,TRBV10-2,TGCGCCAGCAGTGAATCTACCGGGGGCACTGAAGCTTTCTTT,CASSESTGGTEAFF
TRBJ2-1,few,.,TRBV18,TGTGCCAGCTCACCCAGGATAGCGGACTTCTACAATGAGCAGTTCTTC,CASSPRIADFYNEQFF
TRBJ2-1,.,.,TRBV27,TGTGCCAGCAGTTTAGTTTTAGGGGACATCTACAATGAGCAGTTCTTC,CASSLVLGDIYNEQFF
TRBJ2-7,.,TRBD2,TRBV28,TGTGCCAGCAAGGTCCTGGCGGGAGGATACGAGCAGTACTTC,CASKVLAGGYEQYF
TRBJ2-1,.,TRBD2,TRBV9,TGTGCCAGCAGCGTAGGGACTAGCGGCCCTTCTGTGGAGCAGTTCTTC,CASSVGTSGPSVEQFF
TRBJ1-4,.,.,TRBV2,TGTGCCAGTGGACAATCCTCGGGTGAAAAACTGTTTTTT,CASGQSSGEKLFF